These 9 T cell receptor beta chains originate from one sample sequenced in a study of T cell clonality in common variable immunodeficiency. Regarding the study as a whole: In common variable immunodeficiency, TCR beta chains reportedly carried fewer deletions and N-nucleotide insertions.

Sequenced by immunoSEQ multiplex PCR; TCRdb stores in-frame clones only, minus some. Observed in the sample are about 42,000 clones, none of them singletons. Their recognized antigens are unknown. The sequenced sample consisted of peripheral blood mononuclear cells. These receptors were collected from a human donor with common variable immunodeficiency.

The table lists this clone with a few counts. The CDR3 end falls 3 residues outside the read, so it is completed with the germline J gene. The rearrangement joins TRBV10-1 to TRBJ2-7, with TRBD1 matching over 8 bases. Trimming took 4 bases from V and 6 from J; bases not matched to a gene: 8. Germline assignment: CDR1 WNHNN and CDR2 SYGVQD (reference sequence). The CDR3 covers 14 residues. CDR3 region: CASSANDRGAEQYF. The sequenced part of the CDR3 DNA is TGCGCCAGCAGTGCCAATGACAGGGGTGCCGAG.

In this sample, this clone turned up a few times. The CDR3 is cut off 3 residues early in the read; its end comes from the germline J gene. The genes are TRBV2 and TRBJ1-6; D is unresolved. The V and J ends lost 7 bases and 5 bases respectively, with 9 bases between them. In germline, CDR1 is SNHLY, CDR2 FYNNEI. The CDR3 length is 13 residues. The CDR3 is CASTVRDNSPLHF. The sequenced CDR3 bases are TGTGCCAGCACCGTTCGGGATAATTCACCC.

This clone has more than one count but fewer than ten. One end of the junction is discordant with germline, which a read error may explain. Read data end 3 residues before the CDR3 end; the end is taken from the germline J gene. The chain is built from TRBV7-9 and TRBJ1-3; the D is unclear. Germline assignment: CDR1 SEHNR and CDR2 FQNEAQ (reference sequence). This CDR3 contains 13 residues. This CDR3 reads CSSSLRSGNTIYF. Incomplete CDR3 DNA: TGTTCCAGCAGCCTCCGCTCTGGAAACACC.

This clone was counted many times. The read ends 3 residues before the CDR3 terminus; that terminus is restored from the germline J gene. This chain joins TRBV29-1 and TRBJ1-2; TRBD1 agrees at 8 bases. The CDR3 is made up of 13 amino acids. Unmatched junction bases numbered 4, after V lost 7 bases and J lost 0 bases. Germline V lookup: CDR1 SQVTM, CDR2 ANQGSEA. CDR3 DNA, as far as it was read: TGCAGCGCCGACAGGGGCTCTAACTATGGC. This sequence encodes CSADRGSNYG. The whole CDR3 region reads CSADRGSNYGYTF.

This clone was found many times. The CDR3 DNA, read in part, is TGCGCCAGCAGCTTGGGGTTAGGCAATCAGCCC. This translates into CASSLGLGNQP. The CDR3, in full, reads CASSLGLGNQPQHF. The rearrangement uses TRBV5-1 and TRBJ1-5; no reliable D call. With the read ending 3 residues before the CDR3 end, the germline J gene is used to fill in that end. Deletions cut 0 bases from V and 2 bases from J, with 6 bases between. The CDR3 is 14 amino acids. The V gene's germline CDR1 is SGHRS and CDR2 YFSETQ.

This clone has ten or more counts. The read gets to within 3 residues of the CDR3 end, and the germline J gene fills in the rest. The chain is built from TRBV18 and TRBJ2-5; unclear D gene. Trimming cost V 5 bases and J 1 base, with 8 bases left between them. From germline, CDR1 is KGHSH and CDR2 LQKENI. The CDR3 sequence is 13 residues long. CDR3: CASSSGLQETQYF. The CDR3 bases that were read are TGTGCCAGCTCATCCGGTCTCCAAGAGACC. Together with reference TRBV18 and TRBJ2-5, the CDR3 gives the full variable domain: NAGVMQNPRHLVRRRGQEARLRCSPMKGHSHVYWYRQLPEEGLKFMVYLQKENIIDESGMPKERFSAEFPKEGPSILRIQQVVRGDSAAYFCASSSGLQETQYFGPGTRLLVL.

By proportion, this clone is medium-sized. The read is 3 residues too short to cover the CDR3 end, so that end is filled in from the germline J gene. The chain joins TRBV6-2 or TRBV6-3 to TRBJ2-2, with 8 bases matching TRBD1. The V segment lost 6 bases and the J segment 4 bases; nucleotides outside the gene matches: 7. This CDR3 spans 15 amino acids. Germline CDR1 is MNHEY and CDR2 is SVGEGT. CDR3 bases read: TGTGCCAGCAGCCAGGGACAGGCGGTCACCGGGGAG. Its translation is CASSQGQAVTGE. The whole CDR3 protein is CASSQGQAVTGELFF.

This clone has a count of ten or more. The sequence runs out 3 residues before the end of the CDR3; the remainder is reconstructed from the germline J gene. The rearrangement joins TRBV20-1 to TRBJ1-3; a possible D gene is TRBD1 (6 bases). V was shortened by 6 bases and J by 4 bases, with 13 bases between the two germline ends. CDR3 length: 13 amino acids. Per the germline V gene, CDR1 is DFQATT and CDR2 is SNEGSKA (reference sequence). CDR3 DNA (partial): TGCAGTGCCGGCGGGGGGCTCGGAAACACC. The encoded protein is CSAGGGLGNT. The entire CDR3 protein reads CSAGGGLGNTIYF.

The table lists this clone with a few counts. The sequence runs out 3 residues before the end of the CDR3; the remainder is reconstructed from the germline J gene. The V call is TRBV19, the J call TRBJ2-3, with a weak D call TRBD2 (5 bases). This CDR3 has 11 amino acids. CDR1 and CDR2 (germline): LNHDA, SQIVND (reference sequence). V gave up 11 bases and J gave up 4 bases, with 10 bases separating them. The chain's CDR3 is CARRGPDTQYF. The sequenced CDR3 bases are TGTGCCCGCCGAGGGCCAGATACG.